The subject of this entry is one TCR beta chain. V dropped 0 bases and J dropped 0; count of bases not matched to a gene: 3. Per the germline V gene, CDR1 is WSHSY and CDR2 is SAAADI. This CDR3 region has 16 residues. TCRdb reprocessed the PCR reads with MiXCR, giving one entry per CDR3 protein. The table shows around 470,000 distinct CDR3 sequences, with around 23% occurring only once. These data come from a study of molecular identifiers for immune sequencing clone quantification. Sequenced sample: naive CD8+ T cells from blood, with Jurkat cell RNA spiked in. Described subset: FACS-sorted CD8+CD4-CCR7+CD45RA+ naive T cells. The rearrangement joins TRBV10-2 to TRBJ2-3; TRBD1 aligns across 7 bases. The sequence was obtained from a human donor in good health. Some libraries in this study had Jurkat cell RNA spiked in. The CDR3 coding sequence is TGCGCCAGCAGTGAGTCGGGACAGTTTAGCACAGATACGCAGTATTTT. Its translation: CASSESGQFSTDTQYF.